This T cell receptor beta chain was captured by sequencing in a study of shared clonotypes between healthy human individuals. Profiled with immunoSEQ multiplex PCR; TCRdb holds only in-frame clones, not every one. The table shows a few hundred thousand clones, with about 96% occurring only once. Trimming removed 3 bases from V and 2 bases from J, with 15 bases in between. The CDR3 length is 16 residues. Per the germline V gene, CDR1 is MGHDK and CDR2 is SYGVNS. The chain recombines TRBV25-1 with TRBJ2-3; D gene uncertain. The sample taken for sequencing was memory CD8+ T cells sorted from blood. The subset was: CD45RO+ cells pooled with CCR7-negative TemRA cells. This receptor was taken from a man aged 25 to 40 in good health. The CDR3 loop is CASSDMLSSITDTQYF. The CDR3 region has the DNA TGTGCCAGCAGTGACATGCTATCCTCGATCACAGATACGCAGTATTTT.